Listed below are T cell receptor beta chains from one sample, sequenced in a study of blood T cell repertoires in COVID-19. This table comes from immunoSEQ multiplex PCR, and its TCRdb copy is limited to in-frame clones, with some not included. The table records 110,000 to 150,000 clones, approximately 92% of them present only once. The specimen sequenced was peripheral blood. The receptors stem from a woman in her sixties or seventies with active COVID-19. Each CDR3 is given with its conserved first and last residue. Each record gives: V gene, CDR3 length, J gene, D gene, clone size, CDR3 protein, CDR3 DNA. A D gene is named only where the DNA matches it firmly. Size is stated for part of the rows, as once, few or many counts, or as a class when the clone is expanded.

TRBV6-5	15	TRBJ1-2	NA	NA	CASSYSKGNRYGYTF	TGTGCCAGCAGTTACTCGAAGGGGAATCGCTATGGCTACACCTTC
TRBV10-3	15	TRBJ2-5	TRBD2	once	CAISEREGQGETQYF	TGTGCCATCAGTGAGCGGGAGGGCCAGGGAGAGACCCAGTACTTC
TRBV6-6	13	TRBJ2-5	NA	NA	CASSTTGQETQYF	TGTGCCAGCAGTACGACGGGACAAGAGACCCAGTACTTC
TRBV4-1	13	TRBJ2-7	TRBD2	NA	CASSRGLEYEQYF	TGCGCCAGCAGCCGGGGACTAGAATACGAGCAGTACTTC
TRBV7-8	16	TRBJ2-5	TRBD1	few	CASSPGTGVRGETQYF	TGTGCCAGCAGCCCAGGGACAGGGGTAAGGGGAGAGACCCAGTACTTC
TRBV18	14	TRBJ2-5	TRBD2	NA	CASSPLGGAETQYF	TGTGCCAGCTCACCCCTGGGAGGGGCAGAGACCCAGTACTTC
TRBV5-1	15	TRBJ1-4	TRBD1	few	CASSSYPGQNEKLFF	TGCGCCAGCAGCTCGTACCCGGGACAGAATGAAAAACTGTTTTTT
TRBV28	12	TRBJ1-2	NA	NA	CASSPDSYGYTF	TGTGCCAGCAGTCCGGACAGCTATGGCTACACCTTC
TRBV11-2	14	TRBJ2-3	NA	NA	CASSLAELTYTQYF	TGTGCCAGCAGCTTAGCGGAGCTCACATATACGCAGTATTTT
TRBV27	15	TRBJ2-7	TRBD2	NA	CASSLSGRNTHEQYF	TGTGCCAGCAGCCTTAGCGGGAGAAACACCCACGAGCAGTACTTC
TRBV15	15	TRBJ1-1	NA	NA	CATSPGKGWDTEAFF	TGTGCCACCAGCCCCGGCAAGGGGTGGGACACTGAAGCTTTCTTT
TRBV27	13	TRBJ1-2	TRBD1	NA	CASGTGALYGYTF	TGTGCCAGCGGGACAGGGGCTCTCTATGGCTACACCTTC
TRBV6-5	14	TRBJ1-4	TRBD1	NA	CASNRDRVNEKLFF	TGTGCCAGCAACCGGGACAGGGTTAATGAAAAACTGTTTTTT
TRBV30	13	TRBJ1-2	NA	NA	CAWRSGNVGGYTF	TGTGCCTGGAGATCCGGGAACGTCGGTGGCTACACCTTC
TRBV19	13	TRBJ1-2	NA	NA	CASSIGGTYGYTF	TGTGCCAGTAGTATCGGGGGGACCTATGGCTACACCTTC
TRBV6-5	15	TRBJ2-2	TRBD2	NA	CASSTSGRNTGELFF	TGTGCCAGCAGTACGAGCGGGAGGAACACCGGGGAGCTGTTTTTT
TRBV30	15	TRBJ1-5	NA	once	CAWSVGQASNQPQHF	TGTGCCTGGAGTGTAGGTCAGGCTAGCAATCAGCCCCAGCATTTT
TRBV30	13	TRBJ2-7	TRBD1	NA	CAYTPGTAYEQYF	TGTGCCTATACCCCCGGGACAGCCTACGAGCAGTACTTC
TRBV5-8	15	TRBJ2-5	TRBD2	NA	CASSLQGLAGETQYF	TGTGCCAGCAGCTTACAGGGACTAGCGGGAGAGACCCAGTACTTC
TRBV11-2	13	TRBJ2-3	NA	NA	CASTPRMADTLYF	TGTGCCAGCACCCCCCGAATGGCAGATACGCTGTATTTT
TRBV7-9	12	TRBJ2-7	NA	few	CASSLVSYEQYF	TGTGCCAGCAGCTTAGTTTCGTACGAGCAGTACTTC
TRBV27	11	TRBJ2-1	TRBD2	NA	CASRQGTRPFF	TGTGCCAGCAGGCAGGGGACTAGGCCCTTCTTC
TRBV20-1	16	TRBJ2-7	TRBD2	NA	CSASKPTSGNSYEQYF	TGCAGTGCTAGTAAACCGACTAGCGGGAACTCCTACGAGCAGTACTTC
TRBV18	19	TRBJ1-5	TRBD1	NA	CASSLSDRGRISSNQPQHF	TGTGCCAGCTCACTATCGGACAGGGGGCGCATTAGTAGCAATCAGCCCCAGCATTTT
TRBV24-1	14	TRBJ1-5	NA	NA	CATSEGSSNQPQHF	TGTGCCACCAGTGAGGGCAGTAGCAATCAGCCCCAGCATTTT
TRBV5-4	12	TRBJ2-1	NA	once	CASSFWESEQFF	TGTGCCAGCAGCTTCTGGGAGAGTGAGCAGTTCTTC
TRBV27	21	TRBJ2-2	TRBD2	NA	CASSTIVFPGLAGGDTGELFF	TGTGCCAGCAGTACTATTGTCTTCCCAGGACTAGCGGGAGGCGACACCGGGGAGCTGTTTTTT
TRBV3-1/TRBV3-2	14	TRBJ2-5	NA	NA	CASSQLGLAETQYF	TGTGCCAGCAGCCAACTGGGCCTGGCAGAGACCCAGTACTTC
TRBV2	15	TRBJ2-7	NA	once	CASSEEDLPSYEQYF	TGTGCCAGCAGTGAAGAAGACTTACCGTCCTACGAGCAGTACTTC
TRBV24-1	14	TRBJ2-7	NA	few	CATSALGHTNEQYF	TGTGCCACCAGTGCTTTGGGACATACTAACGAGCAGTACTTC
TRBV28	14	TRBJ2-4	NA	NA	CASTHGGAKNIQYF	TGTGCCAGCACTCACGGGGGAGCCAAAAACATTCAGTACTTC
TRBV7-2	16	TRBJ1-3	TRBD1	once	CASSWTGRVSGNTIYF	TGTGCCAGCAGCTGGACAGGGCGGGTCTCTGGAAACACCATATATTTT
TRBV11-2	14	TRBJ2-7	NA	NA	CASSSFPSSYEQYF	TGTGCCAGCAGCTCCTTTCCCAGCTCCTACGAGCAGTACTTC
TRBV7-6	12	TRBJ2-1	NA	NA	CASSPWSREQFF	TGTGCCAGCAGCCCCTGGTCCCGGGAGCAGTTCTTC
TRBV11-2	13	TRBJ2-2	NA	NA	CASSLRSSGELFF	TGTGCCAGCAGCTTACGTTCTTCCGGGGAGCTGTTTTTT
TRBV28	13	TRBJ1-2	NA	NA	CASSSSGAYGYTF	TGTGCCAGCAGTTCCTCGGGAGCCTATGGCTACACCTTC
TRBV5-4	17	TRBJ2-2	TRBD2	NA	CASSSGLAGVGAGELFF	TGTGCCAGCAGTTCAGGACTAGCGGGAGTGGGCGCCGGGGAGCTGTTTTTT
TRBV6-5	15	TRBJ1-2	NA	NA	CASSYSEHANYGYTF	TGTGCCAGCAGTTACTCGGAGCACGCAAACTATGGCTACACCTTC
TRBV24-1	14	TRBJ2-1	NA	NA	CATSDPGSSREQFF	TGTGCCACCAGTGACCCGGGTTCTTCACGCGAGCAGTTCTTC
TRBV6-6	14	TRBJ1-5	NA	NA	CASSYPEEYQPQHF	TGTGCCAGCAGTTACCCCGAAGAGTACCAGCCCCAGCATTTT
TRBV2	12	TRBJ2-2	NA	NA	CASTRSVRELFF	TGTGCCAGCACGAGGTCCGTCCGGGAGCTGTTTTTT
TRBV5-1	19	TRBJ2-3	TRBD2	NA	CASSKLGTSGVSGTDTQYF	TGCGCCAGCAGCAAGCTCGGGACTAGCGGGGTCAGCGGCACAGATACGCAGTATTTT
TRBV18	13	TRBJ2-5	NA	NA	CASSRTQTETQYF	TGTGCCAGCTCACGGACTCAAACGGAGACCCAGTACTTC
TRBV4-1	13	TRBJ2-7	TRBD2	NA	CASSPGRAYEQYF	TGCGCCAGCAGCCCCGGGAGGGCCTACGAGCAGTACTTC
TRBV7-3	15	TRBJ2-3	TRBD2	NA	CASSLASGLTDTQYF	TGTGCCAGCAGCTTAGCTAGCGGACTCACAGATACGCAGTATTTT
TRBV9	14	TRBJ2-1	TRBD2	once	CASSGREGDNEQFF	TGTGCCAGCAGCGGGCGGGAGGGCGACAATGAGCAGTTCTTC
TRBV5-4	15	TRBJ2-7	TRBD2	NA	CASSSREPGTYEQYF	TGTGCCAGCAGCTCGCGGGAGCCGGGGACCTACGAGCAGTACTTC
TRBV6-2/TRBV6-3	15	TRBJ1-5	NA	NA	CASSYAVWGGQPQHF	TGTGCCAGCAGTTACGCGGTCTGGGGAGGTCAGCCCCAGCATTTT
TRBV7-2	13	TRBJ2-4	NA	NA	CASRAGSKNIQYF	TGTGCCAGTAGGGCCGGGAGCAAAAACATTCAGTACTTC
TRBV6-2/TRBV6-3	15	TRBJ1-5	NA	NA	CASSNRVFGNQPQHF	TGTGCCAGCAGTAACAGGGTCTTTGGCAATCAGCCCCAGCATTTT
TRBV30	12	TRBJ1-4	TRBD1	NA	CAWSGTGEKLFF	TGTGCCTGGAGTGGGACAGGTGAAAAACTGTTTTTT
TRBV9	14	TRBJ2-5	NA	NA	CASTRSRAKETQYF	TGTGCCAGCACCCGTTCGAGGGCAAAAGAGACCCAGTACTTC
TRBV28	12	TRBJ1-5	NA	NA	CASSSGLASQHF	TGTGCCAGCAGTTCGGGTCTCGCGTCCCAGCATTTT
TRBV28	14	TRBJ2-7	NA	NA	CASSLEGGTYEQYF	TGTGCCAGCAGTTTAGAGGGAGGAACCTACGAGCAGTACTTC